This T cell receptor beta chain is drawn from a study of T-cell reconstitution after alpha-beta-depleted transplantation in children. Points from the study as a whole: The study reportedly traced alpha-beta T cells about two months after transplant to several hundred expanded graft clones. Recipient T cells and thymic progenitors that survived were the source of the high TCRbeta diversity seen at day 60 in some patients.

Germline lookup yields CDR1 MNHEY and CDR2 SVGAGI. CDR3 size: 12 residues. With 6 bases removed from V and 8 bases from J, the gap between germline ends came to 10 bases. This clonotype was observed many times. Its specificity is unknown. The library targeted TCRbeta and was prepared with unique molecular identifiers. TCRdb itself ran the PCR reads through MiXCR, one entry per CDR3 protein. The data contain roughly 300,000 distinct CDR3 sequences, 11% of them seen just once; the ten biggest clones take up 23%. This receptor was obtained from a male patient between 2 and 10 years old who had a stem cell transplant for chronic granulomatous disease, so the T cells may come from the graft donor. V and J are TRBV6-5 and TRBJ2-2; D call uncertain. The specimen was peripheral blood, collected 180 days after TCRalphabeta/CD19-depleted stem cell transplant. Written as DNA, the CDR3 is TGTGCCAGCAGCCGTGTACGAGGGGAGCTGTTTTTT. It codes for CASSRVRGELFF.